What follows are 18 T cell receptor beta chains derived from one specimen sequenced in a study of tumor-infiltrating lymphocytes in localized non-small cell lung cancer. Method: immunoSEQ multiplex PCR; TCRdb's copy keeps in-frame clones and lacks some. Of more than 3,500 clones listed, 58% are singletons. The sample was uninvolved lung tissue not adjacent to the tumor. Receptors originate from a human donor with non-small cell lung cancer.

The chain recombines TRBV2 with TRBJ2-5; D unresolved. CDR1 SNHLY and CDR2 FYNNEI come from the germline V gene. V lost 4 bases to trimming and J lost 0 bases, with 12 bases between them. CDR3 length: 15 amino acids. The CDR3 DNA follows: TGTGCCAGCAGTGCTTCAGGAATGTACCAAGAGACCCAGTACTTC. Amino acid sequence: CASSASGMYQETQYF. Full variable domain (remainder filled in from reference TRBV2 and TRBJ2-5): EPEVTQTPSHQVTQMGQEVILRCVPISNHLYFYWYRQILGQKVEFLVSFYNNEISEKSEIFDDQFSVERPDGSNFTLKIRSTKLEDSAMYFCASSASGMYQETQYFGPGTRLLVL.

V and J are TRBV13 and TRBJ2-5; perhaps TRBD1 as D (6 bases). The CDR3 sequence is 14 residues long. V lost 2 bases and J lost 3, with 10 bases in between. Germline CDR1 reads PRHDT; CDR2 reads FYEKMQ (reference sequence). CDR3 sequence reads: CASSLQAGEETQYF. CDR3 DNA: TGTGCCAGCAGCTTACAGGCAGGGGAAGAGACCCAGTACTTC.

The V call is TRBV29-1, the J call TRBJ2-3; 9 positions agree with TRBD2. Germline CDR1 is SQVTM and CDR2 is ANQGSEA. Trimming removed 7 bases from V and 2 bases from J; junction bases left unmatched: 10. The CDR3 has 15 residues. The CDR3 region is CSGQRAGGVTDTQYF. Here the CDR3 DNA reads TGCAGCGGTCAGAGAGCGGGGGGCGTCACAGATACGCAGTATTTT.

V and J are TRBV4-1 and TRBJ2-5, with no clear D. The CDR3 totals 13 residues. V lost 0 bases, J lost 5 bases, and 7 bases lay in between. CDR1 is MGHRA, CDR2 YSYEKL, per germline. The CDR3 loop is CASSQDAGETQYF. CDR3 nucleotide sequence: TGCGCCAGCAGCCAAGATGCCGGGGAGACCCAGTACTTC.

This clone is judged large. This sequence joins TRBV4-1 and TRBJ1-5; 9 bases fit TRBD1. The CDR3 totals 15 residues. Looked up from germline, CDR1 is MGHRA and CDR2 is YSYEKL. With 4 bases clipped from V and 6 bases from J, the junction kept 7 bases outside the gene matches. CDR3 in DNA: TGCGCCAGCAGCCCGCCCGGGACAGGGAGTCAGCCCCAGCATTTT. Its translation is CASSPPGTGSQPQHF.

The table lists this clone with a few counts. The rearrangement links TRBV19 to TRBJ2-7; 9 nucleotides match TRBD1. Germline lookup yields CDR1 LNHDA and CDR2 SQIVND (reference sequence). The CDR3 spans 15 residues. Unmatched junction bases numbered 10, after V lost 4 bases and J lost 6 bases. The DNA for the CDR3 is TGTGCCAGTAGTAGGGGGGGGACAGGGACGGGCGAGCAGTACTTC. It encodes CASSRGGTGTGEQYF.

V is TRBV10-3 and J is TRBJ2-1; D may be TRBD2 (6 bases). Germline CDR1 is ENHRY and CDR2 is SYGVKD. The CDR3 extends over 17 amino acids. With 0 bases removed from V and 0 bases from J, the gap between germline ends came to 12 bases. CDR3 nucleotide sequence: TGTGCCATCAGTGAGTCAATGGCTAGCGCCTCCTACAATGAGCAGTTCTTC. Translation gives CAISESMASASYNEQFF.

This clone was counted between two and nine times. The rearrangement joins TRBV4-1 to TRBJ2-1; D is perhaps TRBD2 (5 bases). V was pared by 0 bases and J by 1 base, with 16 bases between. CDR1 and CDR2 (germline): MGHRA, YSYEKL. The CDR3 covers 18 residues. The DNA of the CDR3 is TGCGCCAGCAGCCAAGAGAGTTTCGGGGTAGGGTCCTACAATGAGCAGTTCTTC. Translation: CASSQESFGVGSYNEQFF.

The chain combines TRBV19 with TRBJ2-3; no clear D gene. This CDR3 has 12 residues. CDR1 is LNHDA, CDR2 SQIVND, per germline (reference sequence). V lost 3 bases and J lost 5, with 6 bases in between. The DNA of the CDR3 is TGTGCCAGTAGTATGACATTAGATACGCAGTATTTT. It specifies CASSMTLDTQYF.

The chain uses TRBV6-5 and TRBJ1-5; D gene uncertain. Deletions cut 0 bases from V and 3 bases from J, with 9 bases between. The CDR3 extends over 15 amino acids. Germline V gene sequence: CDR1 MNHEY, CDR2 SVGAGI. The CDR3 spells CASSYSGGDNQPQHF. CDR3 in DNA: TGTGCCAGCAGTTACTCGGGTGGGGACAATCAGCCCCAGCATTTT.

This clone has just a few counts. V gene TRBV23-1 combines with J gene TRBJ2-7; 7 bases line up with TRBD1. TRBV23-1 is known as an ORF, though its function is uncertain. V lost 7 bases to trimming and J lost 3 bases; unmatched junction nucleotides: 9. CDR3 length equals 14 residues. This CDR3 is CASNRDRTDYEQYF. Here the CDR3 DNA reads TGCGCCAGCAACCGGGACAGAACCGACTACGAGCAGTACTTC.

Only a few counts were recorded for this clone. The chain joins TRBV5-1 to TRBJ1-1; possible D gene TRBD1, 5 bases. The germline V gene has CDR1 SGHRS and CDR2 YFSETQ. With 4 bases removed from V and 1 base from J, the gap between germline ends came to 8 bases. The CDR3 loop spans 13 amino acids. The CDR3, as DNA: TGCGCCAGCAGCGTTCAGGGGAACACTGAAGCTTTCTTT. Translated, it gives CASSVQGNTEAFF.

The genes are TRBV9 and TRBJ2-3; the match to TRBD1 covers 9 bases. Trimming cost V 3 bases and J 6 bases; bases outside gene matches: 8. Germline CDR1 and CDR2: SGDLS and YYNGEE. The CDR3 is 15 amino acids. The CDR3 region is CASSARTGDLDTQYF. CDR3 coding DNA: TGTGCCAGCAGCGCCCGGACAGGGGATTTGGATACGCAGTATTTT.

The V call is TRBV30, the J call TRBJ1-4; 9 nucleotides match TRBD1. Germline CDR1 GTSNPN, CDR2 SVGIG (reference sequence). This CDR3 is 14 amino acids long. V shed 2 bases, J shed 8 bases, and the junction held 6 bases outside the gene matches. This CDR3 is CAWSTGGRGEKLFF. The CDR3 DNA sequence: TGTGCCTGGAGTACAGGGGGCCGGGGAGAAAAACTGTTTTTT.

In its sample, this clone was seen a few times. The rearrangement links TRBV27 to TRBJ2-7; D remains ambiguous. The CDR3 is made up of 16 amino acids. CDR1 is MNHEY, CDR2 SMNVEV, per germline (reference sequence). V lost 5 bases and J lost 2, with 19 bases in between. The CDR3 region is CASSVTEDRWTYEQYF. DNA for the CDR3: TGTGCCAGCAGTGTTACTGAGGACCGCTGGACCTACGAGCAGTACTTC.

This rearrangement joins TRBV30 to TRBJ2-4; 9 nucleotides agree with TRBD2. V gave up 2 bases and J gave up 8 bases; unmatched junction bases: 10. This CDR3 has 15 amino acids. The germline CDR1 and CDR2 sequences are GTSNPN and SVGIG (reference sequence). The CDR3 nucleotides read TGTGCCTGGAGTCTAAGGCTAGCGGGACCAGACATTCAGTACTTC. It is translated as CAWSLRLAGPDIQYF.

This clone showed up just a few times. V and J are TRBV19 and TRBJ2-7; D unclear. The CDR3 runs 13 residues. The germline V and J ends were trimmed by 1 base and 0 bases, with 4 bases remaining between them. Per germline, CDR1 LNHDA and CDR2 SQIVND (reference sequence). The CDR3 region is CASSIGSSYEQYF. The DNA of the CDR3 is TGTGCCAGTAGTATAGGGAGCTCCTACGAGCAGTACTTC.

This clone is medium-sized. The chain has TRBV14 and TRBJ2-7, with a possible D match to TRBD2 (5 bases). From germline, CDR1 is SGHDN and CDR2 FVKESK. The CDR3 has 17 amino acids. The V and J ends lost 4 bases and 3 bases respectively, with 22 bases between them. The CDR3 DNA reads as TGTGCCAGCAGCCCACAACGCGGTTCTTGGGGAGACTACGAGCAGTACTTC. It encodes CASSPQRGSWGDYEQYF. The full variable domain, in which reference TRBV14 and TRBJ2-7 provide the parts outside the CDR3, is EAGVTQFPSHSVIEKGQTVTLRCDPISGHDNLYWYRRVMGKEIKFLLHFVKESKQDESGMPNNRFLAERTGGTYSTLKVQPAELEDSGVYFCASSPQRGSWGDYEQYFGPGTRLTVT.